The rows below give T cell receptor beta chains drawn from one sample of a study of OX40 agonist ivuxolimab in advanced cancers. Using immunoSEQ multiplex PCR, the repertoire was profiled, and TCRdb retains in-frame clones only, with some absent. The sample records 100,000 to 130,000 clones, under 95% being singletons. The specimen was CD4+ or CD8+ T cells sorted from blood, collected in a trial of the OX40 agonist ivuxolimab. These receptors were taken from an adult with an advanced solid tumor such as melanoma, head and neck, liver or kidney cancer. Both conserved end residues are part of each CDR3. The D gene is left open where the match is weak. The listing skips clone size in some rows; elsewhere it reads once, few, many or a size class.

>TRBV28|NA|TRBJ2-6|NA
CASSNRAPSNAGANVLTF
TGTGCCAGCAGTAATAGGGCTCCCTCGAACGCTGGGGCCAACGTCCTGACTTTC
>TRBV7-8|NA|TRBJ1-2|once
CASSLDRRFYGYTF
TGTGCCAGCAGCTTAGACAGAAGATTCTATGGCTACACCTTC
>TRBV9|NA|TRBJ1-2|NA
CASSVEEGDGFGYTF
TGTGCCAGCAGCGTAGAGGAGGGGGACGGGTTTGGCTACACCTTC
>TRBV6-1|NA|TRBJ2-3|NA
CASSEVGPQDTQYF
TGTGCCAGCAGTGAAGTCGGTCCCCAAGATACGCAGTATTTT
>TRBV6-1|TRBD1|TRBJ1-5|NA
CASRHGTDQPQHF
TGTGCCAGCAGGCACGGGACAGATCAGCCCCAGCATTTT
>TRBV21-1|NA|TRBJ1-1|NA
CASSKATLPSPPGDTEAFF
TGTGCCAGCAGCAAAGCCACCCTCCCCTCGCCGCCAGGGGACACTGAAGCTTTCTTT
>TRBV12-5|TRBD1|TRBJ1-1|NA
CASGHWGQGRTEAFF
TGTGCTAGTGGCCACTGGGGACAGGGAAGAACTGAAGCTTTCTTT
>TRBV7-2|NA|TRBJ1-1|once
CASSPGMNTEAFF
TGTGCCAGCAGTCCCGGAATGAACACTGAAGCTTTCTTT
>TRBV7-9|NA|TRBJ2-7|once
CASSFYEQYF
TGTGCCAGCAGCTTCTACGAGCAGTACTTC
>TRBV7-9|TRBD1|TRBJ2-7|few
CASSLATGGKSYEQYF
TGTGCCAGCAGCTTAGCTACAGGGGGCAAGTCCTACGAGCAGTACTTC
>TRBV6-1|NA|TRBJ1-5|NA
CASSEVVAEQPQHF
TGTGCCAGCAGTGAAGTGGTAGCCGAACAGCCCCAGCATTTT
>TRBV27|NA|TRBJ2-7|once
CASTPGVKSSYEQYF
TGTGCCAGCACCCCCGGGGTCAAAAGCTCCTACGAGCAGTACTTC
>TRBV7-3|NA|TRBJ2-2|NA
CASSSPTGTNTGELFF
TGTGCCAGCAGCAGCCCGACTGGTACGAACACCGGGGAGCTGTTTTTT
>TRBV4-1|TRBD1|TRBJ1-5|NA
CASSQIQGGGNQPQHF
TGCGCCAGCAGCCAAATACAGGGGGGAGGCAATCAGCCCCAGCATTTT
>TRBV28|TRBD1|TRBJ1-2|NA
CASRGDRRYGYTF
TGTGCCAGCAGGGGGGACAGGAGATATGGCTACACCTTC
>TRBV27|NA|TRBJ2-7|once
CASSPHTPASYEQYF
TGTGCCAGCAGTCCGCACACCCCCGCCAGCTACGAGCAGTACTTC
>TRBV27|TRBD2|TRBJ2-5|NA
CASSLWRGLAVETQYF
TGTGCCAGCAGTTTATGGCGGGGACTAGCAGTAGAGACCCAGTACTTC
>TRBV27|TRBD2|TRBJ2-2|NA
CASRLRGLAGEAANTGELFF
TGTGCCAGCAGGCTACGGGGGCTAGCGGGAGAGGCTGCGAACACCGGGGAGCTGTTTTTT
>TRBV7-2|TRBD1|TRBJ1-1|NA
CASSLAVSGGPSGAFF
TGTGCCAGCAGCTTAGCCGTTTCAGGGGGCCCTTCGGGGGCTTTCTTT
>TRBV5-4|NA|TRBJ2-3|NA
CASSLAQGTDTQYF
TGTGCCAGCAGCTTGGCCCAAGGGACAGATACGCAGTATTTT
>TRBV6-4|TRBD1|TRBJ2-5|NA
CASSPVRGETQYF
TGTGCCAGCAGCCCTGTCAGGGGGGAGACCCAGTACTTC
>TRBV9|NA|TRBJ1-5|NA
CASSATGGQPQHF
TGTGCCAGCAGCGCTACGGGCGGACAGCCCCAGCATTTT
>TRBV2|NA|TRBJ1-2|NA
CANQGNGYTF
TGTGCCAACCAGGGAAATGGCTACACCTTC
>TRBV10-2|TRBD1|TRBJ2-7|few
CASRGTGPYEQYF
TGCGCCAGCAGGGGGACAGGCCCCTACGAGCAGTACTTC
>TRBV7-8|NA|TRBJ1-5|NA
CASSFDRSGNQPQHF
TGTGCCAGCAGCTTCGACAGGTCGGGAAATCAGCCCCAGCATTTT
>TRBV7-6|TRBD1|TRBJ2-1|NA
CASSQRDRGEQFF
TGTGCCAGCAGCCAAAGGGACAGGGGGGAGCAGTTCTTC
>TRBV9|NA|TRBJ1-5|NA
CASSVGVHGNQPQHF
TGTGCCAGCAGCGTAGGTGTGCACGGTAATCAGCCCCAGCATTTT
>TRBV23-1|NA|TRBJ2-2|NA
CASSQSEAPHSAENTGELFF
TGCGCCAGCAGTCAATCGGAAGCCCCACATTCTGCCGAGAACACCGGGGAGCTGTTTTTT
>TRBV16|NA|TRBJ1-5|NA
CASSQSQGGQPQHF
TGTGCCAGCAGCCAATCCCAGGGAGGGCAGCCCCAGCATTTT
>TRBV5-6|TRBD1|TRBJ2-1|NA
CASSSAPGTGAYNEQFF
TGTGCCAGCAGCTCCGCCCCCGGGACAGGGGCCTACAATGAGCAGTTCTTC
>TRBV19|TRBD2|TRBJ2-5|NA
CASSHPRGTTKRETQYF
TGTGCCAGTTCCCATCCACGCGGGACTACAAAGCGGGAGACCCAGTACTTC
>TRBV28|NA|TRBJ1-2|NA
CASSLSRGAHGYTF
TGTGCCAGCAGTTTATCCCGGGGGGCCCATGGCTACACCTTC
>TRBV11-3|NA|TRBJ2-1|NA
CASSLVGGINEQFF
TGTGCCAGCAGCTTAGTTGGCGGGATCAATGAGCAGTTCTTC
>TRBV28|NA|TRBJ1-5|NA
CASISHWNSNQPQHF
TGTGCCAGCATTTCCCATTGGAATAGCAATCAGCCCCAGCATTTT
>TRBV27|NA|TRBJ2-6|once
CASRASGANVLTF
TGTGCCAGCAGGGCATCTGGGGCCAACGTCCTGACTTTC
>TRBV7-2|NA|TRBJ2-1|NA
CASSPRWGGRNEQFF
TGTGCCAGCAGCCCCAGGTGGGGGGGGCGGAATGAGCAGTTCTTC
>TRBV11-3|NA|TRBJ2-2|NA
CASRRLEQYTGELFF
TGTGCCAGCAGGCGACTCGAGCAGTACACCGGGGAGCTGTTTTTT
>TRBV29-1|NA|TRBJ2-3|NA
CSVARGEATDTQYF
TGCAGCGTTGCCAGGGGAGAGGCAACAGATACGCAGTATTTT
>TRBV9|NA|TRBJ1-1|NA
CASSVRRDSPSEAFF
TGTGCCAGCAGCGTCAGACGGGACTCCCCCTCTGAAGCTTTCTTT
>TRBV6-5|NA|TRBJ1-6|NA
CASSYGGGDSPLHF
TGTGCCAGCAGTTACGGGGGGGGTGATTCACCCCTCCACTTT
>TRBV6-6|NA|TRBJ1-2|once
CASSPGGTYGYTF
TGTGCCAGCTCCCCCGGGGGCACCTATGGCTACACCTTC
>TRBV6-5|TRBD1|TRBJ2-7|NA
CASSQQGARQYF
TGTGCCAGCAGTCAACAGGGGGCGCGGCAGTACTTC
>TRBV9|TRBD2|TRBJ2-7|NA
CASSVGGLAGGVDEQYF
TGTGCCAGCAGCGTAGGCGGGCTAGCGGGAGGGGTGGACGAGCAGTACTTC
>TRBV28|NA|TRBJ1-1|once
CASSRGRTEAFF
TGTGCCAGCAGTAGAGGGAGGACTGAAGCTTTCTTT
>TRBV6-5|TRBD2|TRBJ2-7|once
CASSWGTSGIYEQYF
TGTGCCAGCAGTTGGGGGACTAGCGGTATCTACGAGCAGTACTTC
>TRBV27|NA|TRBJ2-7|NA
CASSLPPGREQYF
TGTGCCAGCAGTTTACCCCCGGGGCGCGAGCAGTACTTC
>TRBV7-3|NA|TRBJ1-1|NA
CASSSGTPNTEAFF
TGTGCCAGCAGCTCCGGGACCCCGAACACTGAAGCTTTCTTT
>TRBV29-1|TRBD2|TRBJ2-1|once
CSVIALTSGTSYNEQFF
TGCAGCGTGATAGCCCTGACTAGCGGGACCTCCTACAATGAGCAGTTCTTC
>TRBV7-2|TRBD1|TRBJ2-2|NA
CASSLVRDRVAGELFF
TGTGCCAGCAGCTTAGTCCGGGACAGGGTCGCCGGGGAGCTGTTTTTT
>TRBV18|NA|TRBJ1-1|NA
CASSPSGGRRTEAFF
TGTGCCAGCTCACCTAGTGGGGGGCGTAGGACTGAAGCTTTCTTT
>TRBV30|NA|TRBJ2-3|NA
CAWSSGAAYTDTQYF
TGTGCCTGGAGCTCCGGGGCGGCCTACACAGATACGCAGTATTTT
>TRBV19|NA|TRBJ2-4|NA
CASSILGSLGKNIQYF
TGTGCCAGTAGTATCCTAGGGAGCTTGGGGAAAAACATTCAGTACTTC
>TRBV6-1|NA|TRBJ2-5|once
CASSQIPKPAETQYF
TGTGCCAGCAGCCAAATTCCGAAGCCCGCGGAGACCCAGTACTTC
>TRBV9|TRBD2|TRBJ2-7|once
CASSGTSGSEQYF
TGTGCCAGCAGCGGGACTAGCGGGAGCGAGCAGTACTTC
>TRBV18|NA|TRBJ2-3|NA
CASSMSEEGTQYF
TGTGCCAGCTCAATGAGCGAGGAGGGTACGCAGTATTTT